The 27 T cell receptor beta chains in this list originate from one sample, sequenced in a study of T cell responses to AZD1222 COVID-19 vaccine. TCRdb keeps only in-frame clones here, not all; method: immunoSEQ multiplex PCR. In the table there are about 100,000 clones, about 89% of which are singletons. The specimen comprised peripheral blood, sampled 28 days after the second AZD1222 dose. Every receptor here comes from an adult who received the AZD1222 COVID-19 vaccine.

This chain uses TRBV3-1 (or the pseudogene TRBV3-2) with TRBJ2-3; no firm D call. The V gene lost 4 bases and the J gene lost 4 bases, with 15 bases spanning the gap. Germline V lookup: CDR1 LGHDT, CDR2 YNNKEL (reference sequence). The CDR3 totals 15 residues. Here the CDR3 reads CASSLWEKGSDTQYF. CDR3 in DNA: TGTGCCAGCAGCCTCTGGGAAAAAGGGTCAGATACGCAGTATTTT.

V gene TRBV4-1 combines with J gene TRBJ1-5; the match to TRBD1 covers 9 bases. There are 19 residues in the CDR3. Germline CDR1 MGHRA, CDR2 YSYEKL. After removal of 3 bases from V and 4 bases from J, the junction contained 16 bases not matched to a gene. In DNA, the CDR3 is TGCGCCAGCAGCCACCCCAGGGGGACAGGGTCCGTCACGAATCAGCCCCAGCATTTT. This encodes CASSHPRGTGSVTNQPQHF.

V is TRBV3-1 (or the pseudogene TRBV3-2) and J is TRBJ2-7, with TRBD2 matching over 13 bases. Losses at the gene ends were 2 bases for V and 6 bases for J; bases not matched to a gene: 10. Germline loops: CDR1 LGHDT, CDR2 YNNKEL (reference sequence). The CDR3 covers 17 residues. CDR3 protein: CASSQRLGTSGDPEQYF. In DNA form, the CDR3 reads TGTGCCAGCAGCCAAAGACTCGGGACTAGCGGGGACCCCGAGCAGTACTTC.

The V call is TRBV15, the J call TRBJ2-1; D is unclear. The CDR3 is 13 residues long. V lost 1 base and J 6 bases, leaving 7 bases between the germline ends. Germline CDR1 reads LNHNV; CDR2 reads YYDKDF (reference sequence). The CDR3 nucleotides are TGTGCCACCAGCAGAGGCCCCAGCAATGAGCAGTTCTTC. Translating it yields CATSRGPSNEQFF.

The chain joins TRBV18 to TRBJ1-1; D gene uncertain. The CDR3 is 14 residues long. From germline, CDR1 is KGHSH and CDR2 LQKENI. The germline V and J ends were trimmed by 3 bases and 5 bases, with 13 bases remaining between them. The CDR3 loop is CASSPGQIGTEAFF. The CDR3 bases are TGTGCCAGCTCACCGGGCCAAATCGGGACTGAAGCTTTCTTT.

The chain combines TRBV7-2 with TRBJ2-1; TRBD2 agrees at 14 bases. The J segment lost 8 bases and the V segment lost 4 bases, leaving 7 bases of the junction unmatched. Germline assignment: CDR1 SGHTA and CDR2 FQGNSA. The CDR3 runs to 16 residues. In nucleotides, the CDR3 is TGTGCCAGCAGCTATCCGGGACTAGCGGGAGTAGATGAGCAGTTCTTC. Protein: CASSYPGLAGVDEQFF.

J is TRBJ2-6 and V is TRBV11-2, with D unclear. In germline, CDR1 is SGHAT, CDR2 FQNNGV. V lost 2 bases and J 0 bases, leaving 11 bases between the germline ends. This CDR3 comprises 17 residues. CDR3 region: CASSLYTAPSGANVLTF. CDR3 sequence (DNA): TGTGCCAGCAGCTTATATACAGCCCCCTCTGGGGCCAACGTCCTGACTTTC.

The chain couples TRBV18 to TRBJ1-1; no reliable D call. Germline V gene sequence: CDR1 KGHSH, CDR2 LQKENI. This CDR3 has 18 residues. Between the trimmed V and J ends, which lost 1 base and 0 bases, there was a span of 18 bases. CDR3 sequence: CASSPLRIRDRMNTEAFF. DNA of the CDR3: TGTGCCAGCTCACCACTAAGGATTAGGGATCGCATGAACACTGAAGCTTTCTTT. The full variable domain, completed using reference TRBV18 and TRBJ1-1, is NAGVMQNPRHLVRRRGQEARLRCSPMKGHSHVYWYRQLPEEGLKFMVYLQKENIIDESGMPKERFSAEFPKEGPSILRIQQVVRGDSAAYFCASSPLRIRDRMNTEAFFGQGTRLTVV.

This chain joins TRBV3-1 (or the pseudogene TRBV3-2) and TRBJ2-1; D call uncertain. The CDR3 runs 16 residues. V lost 5 bases and J 2 bases, leaving 16 bases between the germline ends. Germline V gene sequence: CDR1 LGHDT, CDR2 YNNKEL (reference sequence). This chain's CDR3 is CASSSPSRTTYNEQFF. DNA of the CDR3: TGTGCCAGCAGCTCGCCGTCCCGAACTACCTACAATGAGCAGTTCTTC.

This sequence joins TRBV5-4 and TRBJ1-4; 7 nucleotides line up with TRBD1. Looked up from germline, CDR1 is SGHNT and CDR2 is YYREEE (reference sequence). V trimming: 1 base; J trimming: 5 bases; junction bases outside the gene matches: 8. This CDR3 comprises 16 residues. CDR3 loop: CASSLLGDSENEKLFF. CDR3 nucleotide sequence: TGTGCCAGCAGCTTGTTAGGGGACAGCGAGAATGAAAAACTGTTTTTT.

V is TRBV5-1 and J is TRBJ1-4, with D tentatively TRBD1 (6 bases). Trimming took off 7 bases at V and 8 bases at J, with 21 bases between the two ends. Per the germline V gene, CDR1 is SGHRS and CDR2 is YFSETQ. The CDR3 consists of 15 residues. The CDR3 region has the DNA TGCGCCAGCTGCCCAATCGGGGGGGCCGGGGAAAAACTGTTTTTT. Translated, it gives CASCPIGGAGEKLFF.

The chain links TRBV29-1 to TRBJ1-1; TRBD1 matches 8 bases. Germline-derived CDR1 and CDR2 are SQVTM and ANQGSEA. CDR3 length: 12 residues. V lost 7 bases and J lost 7; bases outside the gene matches: 8. The CDR3 coding sequence is TGCAGCGCCGAGGACAGGGAATATGAAGCTTTCTTT. Protein sequence: CSAEDREYEAFF.

This clone was found once. This chain connects TRBV6-4 to TRBJ2-1, with TRBD2 matching 9 bases. J lost 7 bases, V lost 0 bases, and 4 bases had no gene match. Germline CDR1 is MRHNA and CDR2 is SNTAGT. This CDR3 is 15 amino acids long. CDR3 sequence reads: CASSDSPSGKNEQFF. CDR3 coding DNA: TGTGCCAGCAGTGACTCGCCTAGCGGGAAGAATGAGCAGTTCTTC.

This CDR3 is CASSLDLAYNSPLHF. The CDR3 DNA is TGCGCCAGCAGCCTCGACCTCGCCTATAATTCACCCCTCCACTTT. The chain has TRBV5-1 and TRBJ1-6, with D hard to call. Trimming pared 4 bases from V and 2 bases from J, leaving 10 bases between. The CDR3 sequence is 15 residues long. Germline V gives CDR1 SGHRS, CDR2 YFSETQ. Drawing the rest from reference TRBV5-1 and TRBJ1-6, the complete variable domain is KAGVTQTPRYLIKTRGQQVTLSCSPISGHRSVSWYQQTPGQGLQFLFEYFSETQRNKGNFPGRFSGRQFSNSRSEMNVSTLELGDSALYLCASSLDLAYNSPLHFGNGTRLTVT.

This sequence joins TRBV6-5 and TRBJ2-4, with D unresolved. V lost 8 bases to trimming and J lost 8 bases, with 10 bases between them. Germline CDR1 MNHEY, CDR2 SVGAGI. CDR3 size: 11 residues. CDR3: CASRPPHIQYF. CDR3 in DNA: TGTGCCAGCCGTCCCCCCCACATTCAGTACTTC.

This rearrangement joins TRBV6-5 to TRBJ1-1, with TRBD1 as a possible D gene (5 bases). Germline V gives CDR1 MNHEY, CDR2 SVGAGI. Trimming took 6 bases from V and 0 from J, leaving 14 bases between them. The CDR3 covers 15 residues. The CDR3 nucleotides are TGTGCCAGCAGGGCCAGGGTCTACATGAACACTGAAGCTTTCTTT. Encoded protein: CASRARVYMNTEAFF.

The chain has TRBV29-1 and TRBJ1-4; D is ambiguous. V lost 1 base and J lost 8, with 11 bases in between. Per germline, CDR1 SQVTM and CDR2 ANQGSEA. This CDR3 comprises 13 residues. In DNA form, the CDR3 reads TGCAGCGTTGAAGCCGTGACGGAGGAAAAACTGTTTTTT. Encoded protein: CSVEAVTEEKLFF.

This chain links TRBV4-1 with TRBJ1-4, with D hard to call. V lost 4 bases and J 7 bases, leaving 4 bases between the germline ends. Germline V CDR1 and CDR2: MGHRA, YSYEKL. The CDR3 length is 11 residues. The CDR3 DNA sequence: TGCGCCAGCAGCCCCGGTGAAAAACTGTTTTTT. Amino acids: CASSPGEKLFF.

V usage is TRBV3-1 (or the pseudogene TRBV3-2) and J usage is TRBJ1-2; D ambiguous. CDR3 size: 16 residues. The germline gives CDR1 LGHDT, CDR2 YNNKEL (reference sequence). V was shortened by 4 bases and J by 1 base, with 16 bases between the two germline ends. The CDR3: CASSPLGEEFNYGYTF. CDR3 bases: TGTGCCAGCAGCCCACTCGGGGAGGAATTTAACTATGGCTACACCTTC.

This clone was observed a single time. V usage is TRBV13 and J usage is TRBJ2-7; possible D gene TRBD2, 6 bases. V dropped 5 bases and J dropped 2 bases, with 7 bases sitting between them. The germline V gene encodes CDR1 PRHDT and CDR2 FYEKMQ (reference sequence). The CDR3 runs 12 residues. CDR3 in DNA: TGTGCCAGCAGCGGGGGGACCTACGAGCAGTACTTC. Amino acids: CASSGGTYEQYF.

The chain recombines TRBV21-1 with TRBJ1-1; the tabulated D call, TRBD1, remains unverified against the DNA. TRBV21-1 is noted as a pseudogene. This CDR3 is built from 16 residues. CDR3 coding DNA: TGTGCCAGCAGCAAAGGGAACGACAGGGGGGACACTGAAGCTTTCTTT. Protein sequence: CASSKGNDRGDTEAFF.

Details on this clone: In the same sample, other DNA sequences code for this CDR3. The V gene is TRBV12-3 or TRBV12-4, the J gene TRBJ2-1; 7 positions match TRBD2. Germline trimming cut 3 bases from V and 7 bases from J; bases unmatched to any gene: 0. The CDR3 sequence is 12 residues long. The DNA of the CDR3 is TGTGCCAGCAGTTTCGGGGGGAATGAGCAGTTCTTC. Translation gives CASSFGGNEQFF.

The V and J genes are TRBV27 and TRBJ2-7, with D unresolved. Trimming pared 6 bases from V and 7 bases from J, leaving 10 bases between. CDR3 length equals 11 residues. Germline CDR1 reads MNHEY; CDR2 reads SMNVEV (reference sequence). CDR3 DNA sequence: TGTGCCAGCAGATCTACGAGAGAGCAGTACTTC. Its protein product is CASRSTREQYF.

The rearrangement links TRBV6-5 to TRBJ1-1; no reliable D call. The CDR3 consists of 12 residues. Germline lookup yields CDR1 MNHEY and CDR2 SVGAGI. Trimming stripped 7 bases from V and 0 bases from J, with 6 bases between. CDR3 region: CASKELNTEAFF. CDR3 DNA: TGTGCCAGCAAGGAGCTGAACACTGAAGCTTTCTTT.

The V and J genes are TRBV10-3 and TRBJ2-7, with D perhaps TRBD1 (5 bases). This CDR3 is 11 amino acids long. The V and J ends lost 8 bases and 6 bases respectively, with 11 bases between them. The germline CDR1 and CDR2 sequences are ENHRY and SYGVKD. CDR3 protein: CAIGAFPEQYF. CDR3 DNA sequence: TGTGCCATCGGGGCGTTCCCCGAGCAGTACTTC.

The chain links TRBV6-5 to TRBJ1-1; D uncertain. This CDR3 has 14 amino acids. The V gene's germline CDR1 is MNHEY and CDR2 SVGAGI. V was shortened by 2 bases and J by 4 bases, with 11 bases between the two germline ends. The CDR3 nucleotides are TGTGCCAGCAGTTACGATCCGGGGAGCACTGAAGCTTTCTTT. Protein sequence: CASSYDPGSTEAFF.

This chain uses TRBV6-5 with TRBJ2-5; D may be TRBD1 (6 bases). Trimming stripped 0 bases from V and 3 bases from J, with 11 bases between. This CDR3 has 15 residues. The germline V gene encodes CDR1 MNHEY and CDR2 SVGAGI. The CDR3 sequence is CASSYSGTSKETQYF. The CDR3 region has the DNA TGTGCCAGCAGTTACTCCGGGACATCTAAAGAGACCCAGTACTTC.